The entry below describes one TCR beta chain. This sample stems from a study of cytomegalovirus exposure and HLA in healthy donors. V was cut by 7 bases and J by 3 bases, with 12 bases left in between. Germline assignment: CDR1 SQVTM and CDR2 ANQGSEA. The CDR3 is 12 residues long. A multiplex PCR was run with 60 Vbeta primers and 13 Jbeta primers. Sequenced by immunoSEQ multiplex PCR; TCRdb stores in-frame clones only, minus some. The table has some 170,000 clones, 70% to 85% seen once. The sequenced sample was PBMCs. The clonotype comes from a man between 40 and 49 years old in good health and CMV-seronegative. The chain carries TRBV29-1 and TRBJ1-2; tentatively, D is TRBD1 (6 bases). In DNA, the CDR3 is TGCAGCGCTGCGGGGGGCGACTATGGCTACACCTTC. Encoded protein: CSAAGGDYGYTF.